Shown below are 26 T cell receptor beta chains from a single sample sequenced in a study of T-cell reconstitution after alpha-beta-depleted transplantation in children. As it was prepared, the TCRbeta library received unique molecular identifiers. Each CDR3 protein is one row after TCRdb ran MiXCR on the PCR reads. Of some 220,000 distinct CDR3 sequences listed, roughly a tenth are singletons. Sample: PBMCs, taken before TCRalphabeta/CD19-depleted stem cell transplant. The receptor set was obtained from a child under two years old with acute myeloid leukemia, due to receive a stem cell transplant.

As to this clonotype: It may be a read error: a sequence one base away is much more abundant. This sequence joins TRBV11-2 and TRBJ2-1, with 8 bases matching TRBD2. This CDR3 spans 17 amino acids. Germline assignment: CDR1 SGHAT and CDR2 FQNNGV. Trimming took 1 base from V and 4 from J; bases not matched to a gene: 9. CDR3 nucleotides: TGTGCCAGCAGCTTAGGGACGGGACTAGGGTATTACAATGAGCAGTTCTTC. Translated: CASSLGTGLGYYNEQFF.

In its sample, this clonotype was seen many times. The chain carries TRBV9 and TRBJ2-1, with D uncertain. The CDR3 runs 11 residues. Germline V CDR1 and CDR2: SGDLS, YYNGEE. The V and J ends lost 0 bases and 9 bases respectively, with 4 bases between them. CDR3 nucleotides: TGTGCCAGCAGCGTAGATTCTGAGCAGTTCTTC. Translation: CASSVDSEQFF.

This clonotype was counted at least ten times. The rearrangement uses TRBV7-9 and TRBJ2-2; D gene ambiguous. The CDR3 is 13 amino acids. The germline gives CDR1 SEHNR, CDR2 FQNEAQ (reference sequence). Trimming took off 3 bases at V and 4 bases at J, with 6 bases between the two ends. This chain's CDR3 is CASSFQPTGELFF. Written as DNA, the CDR3 is TGTGCCAGCAGCTTCCAGCCCACCGGGGAGCTGTTTTTT.

This clonotype came up many times. The rearrangement uses TRBV7-9 and TRBJ2-3; weak D call: TRBD2 (6 bases). This CDR3 comprises 16 residues. Trimming took off 5 bases at V and 0 bases at J, with 15 bases between the two ends. CDR1 SEHNR and CDR2 FQNEAQ come from the germline V gene (reference sequence). CDR3 DNA sequence: TGTGCCAGCAGCGATCTAACGGGGACTAGCACAGATACGCAGTATTTT. Protein product: CASSDLTGTSTDTQYF.

This clonotype was found many times. The V gene is TRBV5-1, the J gene TRBJ2-3; TRBD2 matches 9 bases. Looked up from germline, CDR1 is SGHRS and CDR2 is YFSETQ. J gave up 2 bases and V 3 bases, and 10 bases lay outside the gene matches. The CDR3 spans 17 residues. The CDR3 region is CASSSPRLAGSTDTQYF. The CDR3 DNA reads as TGCGCCAGCAGCTCCCCCAGGCTAGCGGGATCCACAGATACGCAGTATTTT.

This clonotype was observed many times. This chain uses TRBV10-3 with TRBJ2-2, with 7 bases identical to TRBD1. Germline CDR1 reads ENHRY; CDR2 reads SYGVKD. The V gene end was trimmed by 5 bases and the J gene end by 4 bases; junction bases not matched to a gene: 7. The CDR3 runs to 15 residues. The CDR3 is CAISSKGAPTGELFF. CDR3 nucleotide sequence: TGTGCCATCAGTTCAAAGGGGGCGCCCACCGGGGAGCTGTTTTTT.

This clonotype was observed many times. The chain has TRBV6-1 and TRBJ2-1, with 8 positions matching TRBD1. The V gene's germline CDR1 is MNHNS and CDR2 SASEGT. This CDR3 has 15 residues. V lost 6 bases to trimming and J lost 3 bases; unmatched junction nucleotides: 7. The CDR3 sequence is CASSNRGSGYNEQFF. The CDR3 bases are TGTGCCAGCAGCAACAGGGGGTCGGGCTACAATGAGCAGTTCTTC.

This clonotype was recorded at least ten times. The chain links TRBV15 to TRBJ1-1; maybe TRBD1 (5 bases). The V gene's germline CDR1 is LNHNV and CDR2 YYDKDF (reference sequence). V lost 0 bases, J lost 1 base, and 6 bases lay in between. The CDR3 has 14 residues. CDR3 protein: CATSREGGNTEAFF. The CDR3 DNA reads TGTGCCACCAGCAGAGAGGGGGGGAACACTGAAGCTTTCTTT.

This clonotype was observed at least ten times. The rearrangement joins TRBV19 to TRBJ2-1; the D is unclear. Trimming shortened V by 1 base and J by 0 bases, and 4 bases separated the two germline ends. CDR1 and CDR2 (germline): LNHDA, SQIVND (reference sequence). The CDR3 is 14 amino acids. CDR3 sequence reads: CASSIAGSYNEQFF. The CDR3 coding sequence is TGTGCCAGTAGTATAGCGGGCTCCTACAATGAGCAGTTCTTC.

This clonotype has more than one count but fewer than ten. The CDR3 here is CSATSSGLDEQYF. In DNA form, the CDR3 reads TGCAGCGCGACCTCCTCAGGGCTGGACGAGCAGTACTTC. The chain combines TRBV29-1 with TRBJ2-7; D may be TRBD1 (5 bases). The germline CDR1 and CDR2 sequences are SQVTM and ANQGSEA. V gave up 7 bases and J gave up 5 bases, with 18 bases separating them. This CDR3 has 13 residues.

The chain recombines TRBV7-2 with TRBJ2-3; D gene uncertain. Trimming removed 5 bases at V and 1 base at J, with 10 bases between. The CDR3 loop spans 14 amino acids. CDR1 and CDR2 from the germline V gene are SGHTA and FQGNSA. The CDR3 loop is CASSPNYGTDTQYF. The CDR3 region has the DNA TGTGCCAGCAGCCCTAACTATGGCACAGATACGCAGTATTTT.

This clonotype was observed at least ten times. This chain links TRBV20-1 with TRBJ2-3; 8 positions agree with TRBD2. J was trimmed by 10 bases and V by 0 bases; bases with no gene match: 9. CDR3 length: 14 amino acids. CDR1 DFQATT and CDR2 SNEGSKA come from the germline V gene (reference sequence). The CDR3 coding sequence is TGCAGTGCTAGAGATCCCCAGCGGGAGAAGTCGCAGTATTTT. Amino acid sequence: CSARDPQREKSQYF.

The rearrangement uses TRBV24-1 and TRBJ2-1; 7 bases agree with TRBD2. This CDR3 has 15 amino acids. From germline, CDR1 is KGHDR and CDR2 SFDVKD. CDR3 sequence: CAPVTPTSFSNEQFF. DNA of the CDR3: TGTGCACCAGTGACGCCGACTAGCTTCTCCAATGAGCAGTTCTTC.

This clonotype was observed at least ten times. CDR3 region: CASSSRTSAQETQYF. CDR3 sequence (DNA): TGTGCCAGCAGCTCAAGGACTAGCGCTCAAGAGACCCAGTACTTC. The rearrangement links TRBV11-2 to TRBJ2-5, with 9 bases aligning to TRBD2. This CDR3 has 15 residues. The germline V gene encodes CDR1 SGHAT and CDR2 FQNNGV. After removal of 4 bases from V and 2 bases from J, the junction contained 5 bases not matched to a gene.

This clonotype was found a few times. V usage is TRBV14 and J usage is TRBJ2-1; D gene ambiguous. The CDR3 totals 14 residues. Trimming took 2 bases from V and 5 from J, leaving 10 bases between them. The germline CDR1 and CDR2 sequences are SGHDN and FVKESK. CDR3 sequence reads: CASSQLRTNNEQFF. Written as DNA, the CDR3 is TGTGCCAGCAGCCAACTTAGAACGAACAATGAGCAGTTCTTC.

This clonotype showed up many times. This rearrangement joins TRBV20-1 to TRBJ2-2, with 7 bases matching TRBD1. Losses at the gene ends were 6 bases for V and 0 bases for J; bases not matched to a gene: 4. CDR1 and CDR2 from the germline V gene are DFQATT and SNEGSKA (reference sequence). CDR3 size: 14 residues. CDR3 amino acids: CSAKTGTNTGELFF. DNA for the CDR3: TGCAGTGCCAAGACAGGGACGAACACCGGGGAGCTGTTTTTT.

This clonotype was counted ten times or more. V and J are TRBV12-3 or TRBV12-4 and TRBJ1-1; D gene uncertain. The CDR3 loop spans 15 amino acids. The V and J ends lost 3 bases and 1 base respectively, with 12 bases between them. The CDR3 sequence: CASSFRNRRNTEAFF. CDR3 sequence (DNA): TGTGCCAGCAGTTTCCGCAACCGCAGGAACACTGAAGCTTTCTTT.

The chain employs TRBV29-1 and TRBJ1-2, with D perhaps TRBD1 (6 bases). Trimming left V 7 bases short and J 4 bases short, with 19 bases between. Germline CDR1 is SQVTM and CDR2 is ANQGSEA. The CDR3 is 14 amino acids. The CDR3 bases are TGCAGCGACGGAACAGGGAAATACGGCTATGGCTACACCTTC. Translated: CSDGTGKYGYGYTF.

This clonotype has a handful of counts. CDR3 region: CSVWTSGVSGEQYF. DNA of the CDR3: TGCAGCGTTTGGACTAGCGGGGTTTCGGGTGAGCAGTACTTC. The chain joins TRBV29-1 to TRBJ2-7; 12 bases line up with TRBD2. J gave up 7 bases and V 5 bases, and 9 bases lay outside the gene matches. The CDR3 has 14 amino acids. Germline CDR1 and CDR2: SQVTM and ANQGSEA.

This clonotype was picked up many times. This chain joins TRBV2 and TRBJ1-1, with D unresolved. Trimming removed 7 bases from V and 1 base from J, with 4 bases in between. Per germline, CDR1 SNHLY and CDR2 FYNNEI. This CDR3 comprises 11 residues. CDR3 amino acids: CASKKNTEAFF. CDR3 in DNA: TGTGCCAGCAAAAAGAACACTGAAGCTTTCTTT.

This clonotype was seen repeatedly, ten times or more. The V and J genes are TRBV5-1 and TRBJ1-1; D is ambiguous. V was shortened by 5 bases and J by 0 bases, with 14 bases between the two germline ends. The V gene's germline CDR1 is SGHRS and CDR2 YFSETQ. The CDR3 has 15 amino acids. DNA of the CDR3: TGCGCCAGCAGGCTTACAATGACGGTGAACACTGAAGCTTTCTTT. Amino acid sequence: CASRLTMTVNTEAFF.

This clonotype appeared many times. This chain connects TRBV5-5 to TRBJ1-4; D possibly corresponds to TRBD1 (6 bases). Germline CDR1 reads SGHKS; CDR2 reads YYEKEE (reference sequence). V lost 0 bases and J 6 bases, leaving 12 bases between the germline ends. The CDR3 length is 15 residues. The chain's CDR3 is CASSLARGQYEKLFF. The CDR3 DNA sequence: TGTGCCAGCAGCTTGGCCCGGGGGCAGTATGAAAAACTGTTTTTT.

V and J are TRBV21-1 and TRBJ2-7; TRBD1 is the table's D call, not checked against the DNA. TRBV21-1 is deemed a pseudogene. The CDR3 sequence is 13 residues long. Here the CDR3 reads CASSKGRDYEQYF. The CDR3 nucleotides read TGTGCCAGCAGCAAAGGACGGGACTACGAGCAGTACTTC.

This clonotype was seen many times. The chain combines TRBV20-1 with TRBJ1-1, with D uncertain. Trimming removed 5 bases from V and 8 bases from J, with 12 bases in between. In germline, CDR1 is DFQATT, CDR2 SNEGSKA (reference sequence). There are 11 residues in the CDR3. CDR3 in amino acids: CSAFRESEAFF. CDR3 in DNA: TGCAGTGCTTTCCGGGAATCCGAAGCTTTCTTT.

This clonotype was counted many times. This rearrangement joins TRBV12-3 or TRBV12-4 to TRBJ2-1; weak D call: TRBD2 (6 bases). Trimming left V 6 bases short and J 2 bases short, with 8 bases between. The CDR3 is 13 residues long. CDR3 coding DNA: TGTGCCAGCAGGGGGACTGCCTACAATGAGCAGTTCTTC. Translated: CASRGTAYNEQFF.

This clonotype was seen many times. V usage is TRBV7-2 and J usage is TRBJ2-7; D gene uncertain. The CDR3 is 12 residues long. Germline lookup yields CDR1 SGHTA and CDR2 FQGNSA. V shed 2 bases and J shed 7 bases, with 9 bases lying between them. The CDR3, as DNA: TGTGCCAGCAGCTTAAGAGTAGGGGAGCAGTACTTC. Amino acid sequence: CASSLRVGEQYF.